The present entry profiles one T cell receptor (beta chain) with its context. Its antigen is unidentified. Semi-nested PCR with Nested Universal Primer A followed constant-region reverse priming of full-length variable regions. MiXCR was run by TCRdb on the 5' RACE reads, yielding one entry per CDR3 protein. Of fewer than 8,500 distinct CDR3 sequences in the sample, 35% to 45% were seen once. The memory fraction was CD4+CD45RO+CD25- cells. Study-level findings and limits: Whole repertoires were not studied in the larger cohort, only one V-J beta rearrangement.

V was pared by 0 bases and J by 10 bases, with 9 bases of the junction left unmatched. The CDR3 has 16 amino acids. The germline V gene has CDR1 SGHTA and CDR2 FQGTGA. J is TRBJ2-1 and V is TRBV7-3, with 10 bases aligning to TRBD1. This clonotype was obtained from a female donor with breast cancer. Sequencing was performed on tumor-infiltrating memory CD4+ T cells sorted from the breast tumor. Subset defined: memory CD4+ T cells, CD4+CD45RO+CD25-. This CDR3 is CASSLTGDRGFKEQFF. The CDR3 nucleotides are TGTGCCAGCAGCTTAACAGGGGACAGGGGTTTCAAAGAGCAGTTCTTC.